This is a list of T cell receptor beta chains from one sample in a study of blood T cell repertoires in COVID-19. Profiled with immunoSEQ multiplex PCR; TCRdb holds only in-frame clones, not every one. The sample yields 210,000 or so clones, 80% to 90% seen once. Sequencing was performed on peripheral blood. These receptors all come from a man aged 25-40 years with COVID-19, enrolled during active disease. CDR3s include the opening cysteine and the closing phenylalanine or tryptophan. The D gene is left open where the match is weak. Not every row has a clone size; where given, it reads once, few, many or a size class.

D: .
J: TRBJ2-1
V: TRBV11-2
size: .
DNA: TGTGCCAGCAGCTTAGGGGGTAGCGGGTTCTTC
CDR3: CASSLGGSGFF

D: TRBD1
J: TRBJ1-1
V: TRBV19
size: once
DNA: TGTGCCAGTAGGAGAACAGGGGGAACTGAAGCTTTCTTT
CDR3: CASRRTGGTEAFF

D: TRBD1
J: TRBJ2-2
V: TRBV7-3
size: .
DNA: TGTGCCAGCAGCTTAAGGGCAGGGGGAGCGAACACCGGGGAGCTGTTTTTT
CDR3: CASSLRAGGANTGELFF

D: .
J: TRBJ2-2
V: TRBV5-1
size: .
DNA: TGCGCCAGCAGCTTGGGGACTTATACCGGGGAGCTGTTTTTT
CDR3: CASSLGTYTGELFF

D: .
J: TRBJ2-1
V: TRBV4-1
size: .
DNA: TGCGCCAGCAGCCTCTCGACAGGCACCTACAATGAGCAGTTCTTC
CDR3: CASSLSTGTYNEQFF

D: TRBD2
J: TRBJ2-7
V: TRBV5-1
size: once
DNA: TGCGCCAGCAGTTTCGGACTAGCGGGAGGTCTCTACGAGCAGTACTTC
CDR3: CASSFGLAGGLYEQYF

D: TRBD1
J: TRBJ1-1
V: TRBV6-6
size: .
DNA: TGTGCCAGCACCCGACAGGGGGCAACTGAAGCTTTCTTT
CDR3: CASTRQGATEAFF

D: TRBD1
J: TRBJ2-1
V: TRBV7-3
size: once
DNA: TGTGCCAGCAGCATAACCGGGACAGGGAGAAATGAGCAGTTCTTC
CDR3: CASSITGTGRNEQFF

D: TRBD2
J: TRBJ2-7
V: TRBV5-1
size: .
DNA: TGCGCCAGCACGCGGGGGGGGCTTAACTCCTACGAGCAGTACTTC
CDR3: CASTRGGLNSYEQYF

D: .
J: TRBJ1-1
V: TRBV4-1
size: .
DNA: TGCGCCAGCAGCCAAGAATGGAGGAGGGTTACTAGGAAGAACACTGAAGCTTTCTTT
CDR3: CASSQEWRRVTRKNTEAFF

D: .
J: TRBJ2-2
V: TRBV9
size: .
DNA: TGTGCCAGCAGCGACTTCGAAAAGGGGGGGACCGGGGAGCTGTTTTTT
CDR3: CASSDFEKGGTGELFF

D: .
J: TRBJ1-6
V: TRBV20-1
size: .
DNA: TGCAGTGCTAGGGACGGACTCGCCCTCCACTTT
CDR3: CSARDGLALHF

D: .
J: TRBJ2-7
V: TRBV27
size: few
DNA: TGTGCCAGCAGTTTAAAACAGCCAGCCTACGAGCAGTACTTC
CDR3: CASSLKQPAYEQYF

D: TRBD2
J: TRBJ2-2
V: TRBV30
size: .
DNA: TGTGCCTGGGTGCCCGGGACTAGCGGGAGAGTGGTCACCGGGGAGCTGTTTTTT
CDR3: CAWVPGTSGRVVTGELFF

D: TRBD1
J: TRBJ2-7
V: TRBV7-9
size: .
DNA: TGTGCCAGCAGCTGGACACAGGGGGGAAACGAGCAGTACTTC
CDR3: CASSWTQGGNEQYF

D: .
J: TRBJ2-1
V: TRBV9
size: .
DNA: TGTGCCAGCAGCGGATGGACAGCAGAACGAAACAATGAGCAGTTCTTC
CDR3: CASSGWTAERNNEQFF

D: .
J: TRBJ2-1
V: TRBV7-6
size: .
DNA: TGTGCCAGCAGCTTTGGCTTGAGCGGCAATGAGCAGTTCTTC
CDR3: CASSFGLSGNEQFF

D: .
J: TRBJ1-1
V: TRBV5-3
size: .
DNA: TGTGCCAGAAGCCTGTGGAGGACGGCTGAAGCTTTCTTT
CDR3: CARSLWRTAEAFF

D: TRBD1
J: TRBJ1-4
V: TRBV5-6
size: once
DNA: TGTGCCAGCAGCTTGGCGGACAGGGACGAAAAACTGTTTTTT
CDR3: CASSLADRDEKLFF

D: .
J: TRBJ1-1
V: TRBV19
size: .
DNA: TGTGCCAGTAGTAGTAGGACACACTGGAACACTGAAGCTTTCTTT
CDR3: CASSSRTHWNTEAFF

D: TRBD1
J: TRBJ2-7
V: TRBV7-9
size: .
DNA: TGTGCCAGCAGCTTAGCGGGGACAGGGGGCGACGAGCAGTACTTC
CDR3: CASSLAGTGGDEQYF

D: .
J: TRBJ2-2
V: TRBV6-5
size: .
DNA: TGTGCCAGCAGAGATGGACTTAACACCGGGGAGCTGTTTTTT
CDR3: CASRDGLNTGELFF

D: .
J: TRBJ1-6
V: TRBV11-2
size: .
DNA: TGTGCCAGCAGCTTAGGGGTAGGGGTGCCCCTCCACTTT
CDR3: CASSLGVGVPLHF

D: .
J: TRBJ2-7
V: TRBV7-2
size: .
DNA: TGTGCCAGCAGCTTAGCGGGAGTAAACGAGCAGTACTTC
CDR3: CASSLAGVNEQYF

D: .
J: TRBJ2-1
V: TRBV4-1
size: .
DNA: TGCGCCAGCAGCCAAGGTTCGCGGGGCTCCTACAATGAGCAGTTCTTC
CDR3: CASSQGSRGSYNEQFF

D: .
J: TRBJ1-2
V: TRBV4-3
size: .
DNA: TGCGCCAGCAGCCAAGATCTGGCGGGAGCAGGCTATGGCTACACCTTC
CDR3: CASSQDLAGAGYGYTF

D: TRBD2
J: TRBJ2-7
V: TRBV28
size: .
DNA: TGTGCCAGCAGTTTTTTGAGCGGGAGTCTCTCCTACGAGCAGTACTTC
CDR3: CASSFLSGSLSYEQYF

D: TRBD2
J: TRBJ2-1
V: TRBV9
size: .
DNA: TGTGCCAGCAGCGTATCAGCGGGAGTGCCCTACAATGAGCAGTTCTTC
CDR3: CASSVSAGVPYNEQFF

D: .
J: TRBJ2-6
V: TRBV10-3
size: .
DNA: TGTGCCATCAAGGTCGACAGGTTTGGGGCCAACGTCCTGACTTTC
CDR3: CAIKVDRFGANVLTF

D: TRBD2
J: TRBJ2-5
V: TRBV18
size: .
DNA: TGTGCCAGCTCACCAGGGCTAGCGGGGGCCGATTACCAAGAGACCCAGTACTTC
CDR3: CASSPGLAGADYQETQYF

D: TRBD1
J: TRBJ2-7
V: TRBV29-1
size: .
DNA: TGCAGCGTTGAAGTCCCGACAGGGGGAGTTTACGAGCAGTACTTC
CDR3: CSVEVPTGGVYEQYF

D: .
J: TRBJ1-2
V: TRBV4-1
size: .
DNA: TGCGCCAGCAGCCAGGGGACGGGAGGGCCGAGCTATGGCTACACCTTC
CDR3: CASSQGTGGPSYGYTF

D: .
J: TRBJ1-6
V: TRBV2
size: once
DNA: TGTGCCAGCACTGAAAAAGGAGGGGTTAATTCACCCCTCCACTTT
CDR3: CASTEKGGVNSPLHF

D: .
J: TRBJ2-2
V: TRBV25-1
size: .
DNA: TGTGCCAGCAGTGAACGAGGCACCGGGGAGCTGTTTTTT
CDR3: CASSERGTGELFF

D: TRBD1
J: TRBJ1-1
V: TRBV29-1
size: .
DNA: TGCAGCACACAGGGGATAAACACTGAAGCTTTCTTT
CDR3: CSTQGINTEAFF